What follows is one T cell receptor (beta chain) and its context. Its target is not known. The germline CDR1 and CDR2 sequences are MGHRA and YSYEKL. The CDR3 consists of 15 residues. The sample comes from a study of blood T cells in healthy people across ages. Whole-study findings and limits: Across the age range, TCR beta diversity per million T cells fell in a roughly linear way.

Primed by a sample-barcoded 5' primer and a J-beta primer mix, a second PCR proceeded for about 6 to 11 cycles. TCRdb used MiXCR to reprocess the 5' RACE reads, holding one entry per CDR3 protein. This table holds around 650,000 distinct CDR3 sequences, 32% found once. The clonotype was recovered from a woman of 80 years or more in good health. Sequenced: blood. The chain carries TRBV4-1 and TRBJ2-7; D is possibly TRBD2 (7 bases). Gene TRBJ2-5 matches the end of the DNA better, so the J call may be wrong. CDR3 sequence reads: CASSQDQGGGETQYF. The CDR3 DNA follows: TGCGCCAGCAGCCAAGATCAGGGAGGGGGAGAGACCCAGTACTTC.